There are a few counts of the clone carrying this TCR beta chain. Its matching antigen is unknown. This specimen comes from a study of Ad26.COV2.S vaccination and SARS-CoV-2 variants. Study information: The authors gave Ad26.COV2.S intramuscularly, either once or twice 56 days apart.

Study-wide points: Using TCR breadth and depth analyses may have led to underestimated total T cell responses. Relative to placebo recipients, vaccine recipients exhibited elevated spike-specific TCR breadth.

Documented treatment: around 19 received Ad26.COV2.S at low or high dose, single or two shots; about 5 received placebo; per-sample allocation not given. Sampling was done on day 63 after the first vaccine or placebo injection. Immunization relied on an Ad26 vector, which expressed Wuhan-strain SARS-CoV-2 spike. Repertoires were generated with immunoSEQ multiplex PCR, while TCRdb's copy carries only in-frame clones and drops some. The top ten hold 9.5% to 15% of the sample, which has roughly 500,000 clones, approximately 88% seen once. With 5 bases clipped from V and 8 bases from J, the junction kept 14 bases outside the gene matches. The germline gives CDR1 LNHDA, CDR2 SQIVND (reference sequence). The CDR3 is 15 amino acids.

The starting material was peripheral blood, obtained in a trial of Ad26.COV2.S vaccine versus placebo. The chain uses TRBV19 and TRBJ1-2, with 7 bases that match TRBD1. The TCR sequence derives from a person aged 18-60 years who received the Ad26.COV2.S COVID-19 vaccine or a placebo. The CDR3 nucleotides are TGTGCCAGTAGTTATCCGGGACAGAGGACGAGGGGCTACACCTTC. Its translation is CASSYPGQRTRGYTF. Together with reference TRBV19 and TRBJ1-2, the CDR3 gives the full variable domain: DGGITQSPKYLFRKEGQNVTLSCEQNLNHDAMYWYRQDPGQGLRLIYYSQIVNDFQKGDIAEGYSVSREKKESFPLTVTSAQKNPTAFYLCASSYPGQRTRGYTFGSGTRLTVV.